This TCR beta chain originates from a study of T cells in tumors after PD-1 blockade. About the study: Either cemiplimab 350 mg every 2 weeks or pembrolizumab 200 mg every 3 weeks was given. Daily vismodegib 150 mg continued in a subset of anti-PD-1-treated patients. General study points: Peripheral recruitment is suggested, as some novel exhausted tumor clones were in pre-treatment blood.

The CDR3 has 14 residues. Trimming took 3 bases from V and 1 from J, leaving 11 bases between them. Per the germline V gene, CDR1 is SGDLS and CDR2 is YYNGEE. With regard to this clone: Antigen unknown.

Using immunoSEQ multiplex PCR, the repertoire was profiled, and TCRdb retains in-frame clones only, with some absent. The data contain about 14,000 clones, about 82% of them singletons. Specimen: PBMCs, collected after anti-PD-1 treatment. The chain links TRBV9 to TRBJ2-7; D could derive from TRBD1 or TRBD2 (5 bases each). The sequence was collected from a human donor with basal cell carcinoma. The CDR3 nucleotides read TGTGCCAGCAGCGCCCGGGGCGGGTCCTACGAGCAGTACTTC. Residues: CASSARGGSYEQYF.